The clone carrying this T cell receptor beta chain was counted many times. Its target is not known. The entry originates in a study of T cells in Graves' hyperthyroidism and ophthalmopathy. Study outcomes and limitations: Before onset, by a median of approximately 6.8 months, the model predicted ophthalmopathy. Within blood appeared most thyroid clonotypes that had expanded above 0.001.

RNA transcripts gave rise to amplified TCR beta CDR3 regions. The study used the HTBI primer set for a first-round RT-PCR of the TCR CDR3. TCRdb re-called the multiplex PCR reads through MiXCR, storing one row per CDR3 protein. Among more than 350,000 distinct CDR3 sequences listed, around 14% were seen once. The source of this sequence is a young woman with Graves' hyperthyroidism. Sequenced input: blood.

CDR3: CASSPITNTEAFF. In DNA form, the CDR3 reads TGTGCCAGCTCACCTATTACGAACACTGAAGCTTTCTTT. The V and J genes are TRBV18 and TRBJ1-1; D call uncertain. Trimming removed 3 bases at V and 1 base at J, with 6 bases between. The germline gives CDR1 KGHSH, CDR2 LQKENI. The CDR3 runs to 13 residues.